Listed below are T cell receptor beta chains from one sample, sequenced in a study of T cells in Graves' hyperthyroidism and ophthalmopathy. TCRdb used MiXCR to reprocess the multiplex PCR reads, holding one entry per CDR3 protein. The sample includes about 98,000 distinct CDR3 sequences, 35% to 45% of them seen just once. The sequenced material came from peripheral blood or thyroid tissue (not recorded which). All receptors derive from a woman in her twenties or thirties with Graves' hyperthyroidism. CDR3s include the opening cysteine and the closing phenylalanine or tryptophan. Each record gives: D gene, V gene, clone size, J gene, CDR3 DNA, CDR3 protein. D genes are given only for firm matches. Size is omitted from some rows. Given values are once, few, many or a class for expanded clones.

.,TRBV5-1,many,TRBJ2-7,TGCGCCAGCAGCGAAACCACCTACGAGCAGTACTTC,CASSETTYEQYF
TRBD2,TRBV20-1,.,TRBJ2-7,TGCAGTGCTACCAGTGGACTAGCGGGACAATCCTACGAGCAGTACTTC,CSATSGLAGQSYEQYF
.,TRBV5-1,many,TRBJ1-2,TGCGCCAGCAGCCCAGGAGGGACAACCGCTGGCTACACCTTC,CASSPGGTTAGYTF
TRBD1,TRBV7-2,.,TRBJ1-1,TGTGCCAGCAGAGACTGGACAGGGAGGACTGAAGCTCCCTTT,CASRDWTGRTEAPF
.,TRBV10-3,.,TRBJ2-2,TGTGCCATCAGGGGGAACACCGGGGAGCTGTTTTTT,CAIRGNTGELFF
.,TRBV9,.,TRBJ1-1,TGCGCCGGTAGCGTAGGGGGGGACACTGAAGCTTTCTTT,CAGSVGGDTEAFF
.,TRBV12-3/TRBV12-4,many,TRBJ1-1,TGTGCCAGCAGCGGGACTCAGAGCACTGAAGCTTTCTTT,CASSGTQSTEAFF
.,TRBV3-1,many,TRBJ1-4,TGTGCCAGCAGCCAAGACAGGGGACGGAAACTGTTTTTT,CASSQDRGRKLFF
.,TRBV20-1,many,TRBJ2-2,TGCAGTGCTAGGAGGGGATTTTACGGGGAGCTGTTTTTT,CSARRGFYGELFF
TRBD2,TRBV2,.,TRBJ2-7,TGTGCCACCGTCACCGGGACTAGCGCTGGTTACGAGCAGTACTTC,CATVTGTSAGYEQYF
TRBD2,TRBV7-3,.,TRBJ2-7,TGTGCCAGCAGTCCCGGGACTAGCGGGACTTACGAGCAGTACTTC,CASSPGTSGTYEQYF
.,TRBV4-2,many,TRBJ1-2,TGTGCCAGCAGCCAAGAGAGGGACATGACCGGCTACACCTTC,CASSQERDMTGYTF
TRBD2,TRBV9,many,TRBJ2-7,TGTGCCAGCAGCGAACGACTAGCCTCGGGCGAGCAGTACTTC,CASSERLASGEQYF
TRBD1,TRBV10-3,.,TRBJ1-6,TGTGCCATAAGACAGGGCAATTCACCCCTCCACTTT,CAIRQGNSPLHF
.,TRBV15,.,TRBJ2-5,TGTGCCACCCGTTTAGAGGCCCAGTACTTC,CATRLEAQYF
.,TRBV7-9,many,TRBJ1-4,TGTGCCAGCAGCTGGATTCCGGCGCCGGGGGAAAAACTGTTTTTT,CASSWIPAPGEKLFF
TRBD1,TRBV7-6,many,TRBJ1-5,TGTGCCAGCAGCTCGACAGGGTACAATCAGCCCCAGCATTTT,CASSSTGYNQPQHF
.,TRBV20-1,.,TRBJ1-6,TGCAGTGCTAGCTTAGATCCGGGACTCTATAATTCACCCCTCCACTTT,CSASLDPGLYNSPLHF
TRBD1,TRBV7-3,many,TRBJ1-2,TGTGCCAGCTCGGAGGGGGCGGCTAATATCGGCTACACCTTC,CASSEGAANIGYTF
.,TRBV28,many,TRBJ1-5,TGTGCCAGCAGTTTCCGGACACACAATCAGCCCCAGCATTTT,CASSFRTHNQPQHF